This TCR delta chain was sequenced during a study of gamma-delta T cells after stem cell transplantation. On this clone: A far larger clone is one nucleotide away, so this likely arose from a read error.

TCRdb re-processed the RT-PCR reads via CATT. The table has around 3,000 delta-chain clones, approximately 28% seen once. CDR1 is GEAIGNYY, CDR2 EKD, per germline. The CDR3 consists of 15 residues. The V call is TRDV2, the J call TRDJ1, with 11 bases lining up with TRDD3. This sequence was found in a human donor. It is not recorded whose cells these are; they may come from a transplant donor. The sequencing sample was made of gamma-delta T cells. Written as DNA, the CDR3 is TGTGCCCGTGACACCCTGGGGGATACTTCCGATAAACTCATCTTT. It translates to CARDTLGDTSDKLIF.